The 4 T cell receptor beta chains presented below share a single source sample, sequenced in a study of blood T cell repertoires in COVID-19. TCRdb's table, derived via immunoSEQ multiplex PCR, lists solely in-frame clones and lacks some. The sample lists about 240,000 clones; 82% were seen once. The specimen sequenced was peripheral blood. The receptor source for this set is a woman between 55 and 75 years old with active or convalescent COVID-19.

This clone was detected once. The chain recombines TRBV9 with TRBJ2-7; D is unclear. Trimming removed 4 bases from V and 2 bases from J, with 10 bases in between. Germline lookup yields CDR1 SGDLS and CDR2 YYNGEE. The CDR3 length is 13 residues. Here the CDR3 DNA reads TGTGCCAGCAGCCCCGAGGTTACCTACGAGCAGTACTTC. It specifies CASSPEVTYEQYF. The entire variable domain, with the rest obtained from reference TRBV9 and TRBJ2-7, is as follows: DSGVTQTPKHLITATGQRVTLRCSPRSGDLSVYWYQQSLDQGLQFLIQYYNGEERAKGNILERFSAQQFPDLHSELNLSSLELGDSALYFCASSPEVTYEQYFGPGTRLTVT.

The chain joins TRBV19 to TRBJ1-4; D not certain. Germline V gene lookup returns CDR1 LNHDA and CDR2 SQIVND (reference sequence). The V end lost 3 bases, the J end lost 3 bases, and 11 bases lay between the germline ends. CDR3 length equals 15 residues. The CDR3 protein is CASSIGRGANEKLFF. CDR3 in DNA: TGTGCCAGTAGTATCGGCCGGGGAGCTAATGAAAAACTGTTTTTT.

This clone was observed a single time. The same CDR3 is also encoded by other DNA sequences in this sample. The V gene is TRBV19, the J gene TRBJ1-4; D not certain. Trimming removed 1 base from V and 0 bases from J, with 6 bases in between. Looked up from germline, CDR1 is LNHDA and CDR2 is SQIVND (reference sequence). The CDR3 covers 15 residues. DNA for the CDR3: TGTGCCAGTAGTATAGCAGGCGCAACTAATGAAAAACTGTTTTTT. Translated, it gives CASSIAGATNEKLFF.

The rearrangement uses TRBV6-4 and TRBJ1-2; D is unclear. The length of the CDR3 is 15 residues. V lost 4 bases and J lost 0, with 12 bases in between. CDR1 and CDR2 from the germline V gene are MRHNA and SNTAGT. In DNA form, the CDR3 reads TGTGCCAGCAGTGCCCACCCGGGTACTAACTATGGCTACACCTTC. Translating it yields CASSAHPGTNYGYTF.